This T cell receptor beta chain is from a study of T cells in Graves' hyperthyroidism and ophthalmopathy. General study findings and limits: Median prediction lead before ophthalmopathy onset was around 6.9 months with the model.

The table lists this clonotype with a few counts. Its target is unknown. V shed 3 bases, J shed 3 bases, and the junction held 18 bases outside the gene matches. Germline CDR1 and CDR2: DFQATT and SNEGSKA (reference sequence). The CDR3 has 18 amino acids. RNA transcripts served as the template for amplifying TCR beta CDR3 regions. The TCR CDR3 was amplified in a first-round RT-PCR using the HTBI primer set. MiXCR was run by TCRdb on the multiplex PCR reads, yielding one entry per CDR3 protein. The sample has around 400,000 distinct CDR3 sequences, around 25% seen once. Exclusion of a patient resulted from uncontrolled infection, other autoimmune disease, pregnancy or lactation.

The chain recombines TRBV20-1 with TRBJ2-5, with 8 bases fitting TRBD2. The receptor comes from a man aged 45-60 years with Graves' hyperthyroidism. Sequenced sample: blood. The CDR3 DNA sequence: TGCAGTGCTAGCGCCGACTTTGCGGGAGGCCCCAAGGAAGAGACCCAGTACTTC. Protein sequence: CSASADFAGGPKEETQYF.